One sample yielded the 14 T cell receptor beta chains listed below, sequenced in a study of T cells in Graves' hyperthyroidism and ophthalmopathy. RNA transcripts served as the template for amplifying TCR beta CDR3 regions. The TCR CDR3 first-round RT-PCR relied on the HTBI primer set. TCRdb re-called the multiplex PCR reads with MiXCR, one entry per CDR3 protein. The sample records 300,000 to 450,000 distinct CDR3 sequences, 18% being singletons. The sample consisted of blood. The receptors were gathered from a woman aged 35 to 49 with Graves' ophthalmopathy.

This clonotype has just a few counts. The rearrangement joins TRBV7-9 to TRBJ1-4, with D perhaps TRBD1 (6 bases). Germline V gives CDR1 SEHNR, CDR2 FQNEAQ (reference sequence). The CDR3 is 14 residues long. The germline V and J ends were trimmed by 3 bases and 8 bases, with 13 bases remaining between them. The CDR3 spells CASSLLQGREKLFF. The CDR3 DNA follows: TGTGCCAGCAGCTTGCTACAGGGACGGGAAAAACTGTTTTTT.

This clonotype was seen once. The rearrangement links TRBV2 to TRBJ2-2; 9 positions match TRBD1. This CDR3 contains 15 residues. Trimming removed 6 bases from V and 5 bases from J; junction bases left unmatched: 7. CDR1 and CDR2 (germline): SNHLY, FYNNEI. As DNA, the CDR3 is TGTGCCAGCAGAGAACAGACAGGGGGAACCGGGGAGCTGTTTTTT. It translates to CASREQTGGTGELFF.

This chain uses TRBV19 with TRBJ2-7, with 9 bases identical to TRBD2. This CDR3 has 15 residues. V dropped 4 bases and J dropped 0; count of bases not matched to a gene: 4. CDR1 and CDR2 from the germline V gene are LNHDA and SQIVND (reference sequence). In nucleotides, the CDR3 is TGTGCCAGTAGTAGAAGACTAGCGGACTCCTACGAGCAGTACTTC. This gives the protein CASSRRLADSYEQYF.

The chain links TRBV7-8 to TRBJ1-1, with a possible D match to TRBD1 (5 bases). The CDR3 contains 16 residues. The germline gives CDR1 SGHVS, CDR2 FQNEAQ. Trimming took off 0 bases at V and 4 bases at J, with 15 bases between the two ends. The CDR3 is CASSLASMQGRTEAFF. CDR3 bases: TGTGCCAGCAGCTTAGCGTCTATGCAGGGTCGCACTGAAGCTTTCTTT.

At least ten counts were recorded for this clonotype. The rearrangement joins TRBV27 to TRBJ1-6; tentatively, D is TRBD1 (5 bases). Per germline, CDR1 MNHEY and CDR2 SMNVEV (reference sequence). The CDR3 covers 16 residues. V lost 3 bases and J lost 7, with 16 bases in between. This chain's CDR3 is CASSFGLRGQNSPLHF. The CDR3 nucleotides read TGTGCCAGCAGTTTCGGGTTGAGGGGTCAGAATTCACCCCTCCACTTT.

In this sample, this clonotype is medium-sized. V usage is TRBV12-3 or TRBV12-4 and J usage is TRBJ1-1, with D perhaps TRBD1 (5 bases). Trimming removed 7 bases from V and 0 bases from J, with 12 bases in between. The CDR3 runs to 14 residues. CDR3 protein: CASTGTGMNTEAFF. CDR3 sequence (DNA): TGTGCCAGCACCGGGACTGGGATGAACACTGAAGCTTTCTTT.

This clonotype was recorded a few times. J is TRBJ2-5 and V is TRBV12-3 or TRBV12-4; 10 bases agree with TRBD2. The CDR3 covers 16 residues. With V trimmed by 3 bases and J by 5 bases, 9 bases remained unmatched. The CDR3 region has the DNA TGTGCCAGCAGTTTGGTCCTAGCGGGGGCCGGGGAGACCCAGTACTTC. As protein: CASSLVLAGAGETQYF.

This clonotype has only a few counts. V gene TRBV3-1 combines with J gene TRBJ2-1; the match to TRBD2 covers 7 bases. J lost 5 bases, V lost 4 bases, and 8 bases had no gene match. Germline lookup yields CDR1 LGHDT and CDR2 YNNKEL (reference sequence). The CDR3 length is 15 residues. In DNA form, the CDR3 reads TGTGCCAGCAGCCGCGGTGCGGGAGACGACAATGAGCAGTTCTTC. Translation: CASSRGAGDDNEQFF.

This chain joins TRBV6-2 or TRBV6-3 and TRBJ1-5; no firm D call. CDR1 MNHEY and CDR2 SVGEGT come from the germline V gene. The CDR3 has 18 amino acids. The V and J ends lost 4 bases and 2 bases respectively, with 21 bases between them. The CDR3 region is CASSSDYLDRSGNQPQHF. CDR3 nucleotides: TGTGCCAGCAGTTCAGACTATTTGGACCGATCGGGCAATCAGCCCCAGCATTTT.

The chain uses TRBV30 and TRBJ1-1, with 7 bases that match TRBD1. Losses at the gene ends were 8 bases for V and 0 bases for J; bases not matched to a gene: 6. The CDR3 spans 13 residues. Looked up from germline, CDR1 is GTSNPN and CDR2 is SVGIG (reference sequence). CDR3 loop: CAGKDRLNTEAFF. CDR3 coding DNA: TGTGCCGGTAAGGACAGGTTGAACACTGAAGCTTTCTTT. The entire variable domain, with the rest obtained from reference TRBV30 and TRBJ1-1, is as follows: SQTIHQWPATLVQPVGSPLSLECTVEGTSNPNLYWYRQAAGRGLQLLFYSVGIGQISSEVPQNLSASRPQDRQFILSSKKLLLSDSGFYLCAGKDRLNTEAFFGQGTRLTVV.

This clonotype was counted at least ten times. The chain combines TRBV12-3 or TRBV12-4 with TRBJ2-2; D uncertain. With 0 bases removed from V and 4 bases from J, the gap between germline ends came to 9 bases. The CDR3 has 15 residues. This CDR3 reads CASSLATARTGELFF. CDR3 DNA sequence: TGTGCCAGCAGTTTAGCGACGGCGCGCACCGGGGAGCTGTTTTTT.

This clonotype was seen many times. The rearrangement links TRBV30 to TRBJ2-5; 7 positions agree with TRBD1. CDR1 is GTSNPN, CDR2 SVGIG, per germline (reference sequence). The CDR3 runs to 14 residues. V gave up 0 bases and J gave up 7 bases; unmatched junction bases: 8. The CDR3 is CAWSVQGLQGTQYF. For the CDR3, the DNA is TGTGCCTGGAGTGTACAGGGGTTACAGGGGACCCAGTACTTC.

The chain links TRBV20-1 to TRBJ2-5; 12 bases align to TRBD2. CDR3 length: 16 residues. V gave up 1 base and J gave up 1 base; unmatched junction bases: 4. Germline V gene data show CDR1 as DFQATT and CDR2 as SNEGSKA (reference sequence). CDR3 coding DNA: TGCAGTGCTAGAGGGCTAGCGGGAGGGACCCAAGAGACCCAGTACTTC. As protein: CSARGLAGGTQETQYF.

In this sample, this clonotype turned up many times. V usage is TRBV20-1 and J usage is TRBJ2-7, with 8 bases fitting TRBD1. Germline values: CDR1 DFQATT, CDR2 SNEGSKA (reference sequence). With 5 bases clipped from V and 5 bases from J, the junction kept 2 bases outside the gene matches. The CDR3 sequence is 11 residues long. The CDR3 is CSAQDRDEQYF. CDR3 DNA sequence: TGCAGTGCTCAGGACAGGGACGAGCAGTACTTC.